This T cell receptor beta chain was sequenced during a study of CD8+ T cells in alopecia areata. Study at large: Those treated were given oral tofacitinib at 5 to 10 mg twice daily. Study-level points and caveats: Any link of baseline CD8+ expansion to response, resting on one nonresponder, remains uncertain. Patients showed less clear TCR sequence sharing than mice, possibly partly because of HLA diversity.

On this clone: Its antigen remains unidentified.

The treatment: oral pan-JAK inhibitor, 5-10 mg twice daily. Investigators sorted PBMCs to obtain both CD4+ and CD8+ T cells. Reverse transcription of extracted RNA yielded cDNA, which provided the sequencing template. Clones were sequenced by immunoSEQ multiplex PCR, and TCRdb holds only the in-frame ones, with some missing. Found here are 90,000 to 150,000 clones, 53% of them singletons; the top ten hold 0.46%. Here the sequenced sample was CD4+ T cells sorted from blood, taken at week 4, from a patient treated with tofacitinib. The receptor's source is a human donor with alopecia areata.

CDR3 coding DNA: TGCGCCAGCAGCCAAGTTATAGACAGGGGTTATGGCTACACCTTC. Residues: CASSQVIDRGYGYTF. The J gene is TRBJ1-2, the V gene TRBV4-1; TRBD1 matches 8 bases. Per the germline V gene, CDR1 is MGHRA and CDR2 is YSYEKL. V lost 1 base and J lost 5; bases outside the gene matches: 6. This CDR3 spans 15 amino acids.